This TCR beta chain was documented in a study of CD8+ T cells in alopecia areata. As to this clone: Its specificity is not known.

Extracted RNA was reverse transcribed into cDNA, the sequencing template. Data came from immunoSEQ multiplex PCR; TCRdb stores just in-frame clones and leaves some out. The table includes approximately 210,000 clones, 64% detected once. V gave up 4 bases and J gave up 4 bases, with 14 bases separating them. Germline CDR1 reads SGHRS; CDR2 reads YFSETQ. The CDR3 length is 14 residues. Treatment: oral pan-JAK inhibitor, 5-10 mg twice daily. The study, taken as a whole, reports: Persistence during tofacitinib was seen for many expanded lesional clones in scalp and blood.

This TCR was recovered from a human donor with alopecia areata. The chain couples TRBV5-1 to TRBJ2-5, with a weak D call TRBD1 (5 bases). Sequenced material: CD4+ T cells sorted from blood, taken at week 4, from a patient treated with tofacitinib. Here the CDR3 reads CASSRPQGGETQYF. DNA of the CDR3: TGCGCCAGCAGCCGGCCCCAGGGCGGAGAGACCCAGTACTTC.